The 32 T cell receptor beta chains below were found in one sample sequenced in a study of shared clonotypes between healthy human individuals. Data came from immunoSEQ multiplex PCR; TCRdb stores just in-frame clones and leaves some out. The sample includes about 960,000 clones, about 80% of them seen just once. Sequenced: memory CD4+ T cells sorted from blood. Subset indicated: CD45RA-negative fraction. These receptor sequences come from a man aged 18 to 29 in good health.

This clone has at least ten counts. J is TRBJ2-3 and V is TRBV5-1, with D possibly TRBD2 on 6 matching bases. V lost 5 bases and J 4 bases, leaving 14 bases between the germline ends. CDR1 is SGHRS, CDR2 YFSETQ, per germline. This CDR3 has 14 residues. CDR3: CASRGGIGADTQYF. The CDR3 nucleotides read TGCGCCAGCAGAGGAGGGATAGGGGCAGATACGCAGTATTTT.

CDR3 region: CASSLVAGVIYNEQFF. Written as DNA, the CDR3 is TGTGCCAGCAGCTTAGTGGCAGGGGTAATCTACAATGAGCAGTTCTTC. The V gene is TRBV11-2, the J gene TRBJ2-1; D is perhaps TRBD1 (6 bases). This CDR3 is built from 16 residues. The ends were cut back, 1 base at V and 3 bases at J, with 13 bases in the middle. CDR1 SGHAT and CDR2 FQNNGV come from the germline V gene.

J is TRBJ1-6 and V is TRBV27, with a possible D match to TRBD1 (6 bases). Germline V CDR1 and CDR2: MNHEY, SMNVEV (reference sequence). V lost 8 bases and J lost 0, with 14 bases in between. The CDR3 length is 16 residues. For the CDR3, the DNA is TGTGCCAGCCGGGGGGGCGGCAGCTCCTATAATTCACCCCTCCACTTT. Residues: CASRGGGSSYNSPLHF.

This CDR3 reads CASSIQGLADSTDTQYF. The CDR3 DNA reads as TGTGCCAGCAGCATACAGGGACTAGCGGACAGCACAGATACGCAGTATTTT. This chain connects TRBV28 to TRBJ2-3; 11 bases are shared with TRBD2. This CDR3 has 17 amino acids. Germline-derived CDR1 and CDR2 are MDHEN and SYDVKM. V was clipped by 6 bases and J by 0 bases; unmatched bases: 8.

This CDR3 reads CASSSGQGISATQYF. CDR3 DNA: TGTGCCAGCAGCTCCGGACAGGGGATCTCCGCTACGCAGTATTTT. V and J are TRBV7-2 and TRBJ2-3; 9 bases fit TRBD1. Germline V gene data show CDR1 as SGHTA and CDR2 as FQGNSA. The CDR3 loop spans 15 amino acids. The ends lost 4 bases at V and 8 bases at J; junction bases unmatched: 10.

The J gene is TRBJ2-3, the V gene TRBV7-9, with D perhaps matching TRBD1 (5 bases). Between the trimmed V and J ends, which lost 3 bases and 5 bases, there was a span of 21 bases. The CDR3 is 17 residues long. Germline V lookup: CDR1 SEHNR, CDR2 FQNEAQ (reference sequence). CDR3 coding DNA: TGTGCCAGCAGCTTTAGGTCGGACGGTGGGGCAGGAGATACGCAGTATTTT. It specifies CASSFRSDGGAGDTQYF.

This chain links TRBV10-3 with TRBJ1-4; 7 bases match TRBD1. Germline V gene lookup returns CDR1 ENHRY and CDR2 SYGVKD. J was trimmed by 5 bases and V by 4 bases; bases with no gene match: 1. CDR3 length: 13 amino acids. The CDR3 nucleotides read TGTGCCATCAGTGGACAGGGAAATGAAAAACTGTTTTTT. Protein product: CAISGQGNEKLFF.

The CDR3 sequence: CASSYTGAETQYF. The CDR3 DNA reads TGTGCCAGCAGCTATACAGGGGCCGAGACCCAGTACTTC. The chain carries TRBV7-3 and TRBJ2-5; 7 nucleotides line up with TRBD1. Germline CDR1 SGHTA, CDR2 FQGTGA. V lost 4 bases and J lost 5; bases outside the gene matches: 4. The CDR3 runs 13 residues.

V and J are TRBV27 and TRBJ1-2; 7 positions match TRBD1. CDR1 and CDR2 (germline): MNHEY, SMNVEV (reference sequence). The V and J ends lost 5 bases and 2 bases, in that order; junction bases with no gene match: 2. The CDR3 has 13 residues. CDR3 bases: TGTGCCAGCAGTGGGGACAGAAACTATGGCTACACCTTC. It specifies CASSGDRNYGYTF.

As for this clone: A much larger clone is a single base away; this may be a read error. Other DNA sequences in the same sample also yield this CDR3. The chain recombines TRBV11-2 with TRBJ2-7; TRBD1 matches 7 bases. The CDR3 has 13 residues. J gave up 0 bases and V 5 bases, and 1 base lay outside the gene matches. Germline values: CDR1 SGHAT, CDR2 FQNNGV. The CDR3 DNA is TGTGCCAGCAGCCGGGACAGCTCCTACGAGCAGTACTTC. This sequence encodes CASSRDSSYEQYF.

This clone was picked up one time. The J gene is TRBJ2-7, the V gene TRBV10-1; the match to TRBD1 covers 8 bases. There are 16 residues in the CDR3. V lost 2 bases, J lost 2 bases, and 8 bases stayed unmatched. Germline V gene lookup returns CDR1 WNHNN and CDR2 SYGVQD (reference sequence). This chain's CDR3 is CASSEGLGQGTYEQYF. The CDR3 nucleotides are TGCGCCAGCAGTGAGGGTTTAGGACAGGGTACCTACGAGCAGTACTTC.

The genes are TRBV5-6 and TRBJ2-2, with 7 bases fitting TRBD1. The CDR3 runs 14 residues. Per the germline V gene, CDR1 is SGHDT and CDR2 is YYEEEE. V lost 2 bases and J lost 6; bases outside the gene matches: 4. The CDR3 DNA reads TGTGCCAGCAGCTTACCCCAGGGGGCCGGGGAGCTGTTTTTT. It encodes CASSLPQGAGELFF.

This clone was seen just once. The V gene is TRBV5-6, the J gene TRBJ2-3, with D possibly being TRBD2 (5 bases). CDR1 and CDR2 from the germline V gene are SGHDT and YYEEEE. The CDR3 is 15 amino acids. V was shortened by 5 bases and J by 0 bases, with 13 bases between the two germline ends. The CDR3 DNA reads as TGTGCCAGCAGGGGCGGGTCCCGTAGCACAGATACGCAGTATTTT. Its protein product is CASRGGSRSTDTQYF.

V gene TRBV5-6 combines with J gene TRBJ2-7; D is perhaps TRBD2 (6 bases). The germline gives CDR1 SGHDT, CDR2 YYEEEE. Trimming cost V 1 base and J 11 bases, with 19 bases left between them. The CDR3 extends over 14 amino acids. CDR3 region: CASSLYSGQGKEYF. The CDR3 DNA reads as TGTGCCAGCAGCTTGTATAGCGGTCAGGGAAAGGAGTACTTC. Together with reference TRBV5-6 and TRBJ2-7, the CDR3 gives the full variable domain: DAGVTQSPTHLIKTRGQQVTLRCSPKSGHDTVSWYQQALGQGPQFIFQYYEEEERQRGNFPDRFSGHQFPNYSSELNVNALLLGDSALYLCASSLYSGQGKEYFGPGTRLTVT.

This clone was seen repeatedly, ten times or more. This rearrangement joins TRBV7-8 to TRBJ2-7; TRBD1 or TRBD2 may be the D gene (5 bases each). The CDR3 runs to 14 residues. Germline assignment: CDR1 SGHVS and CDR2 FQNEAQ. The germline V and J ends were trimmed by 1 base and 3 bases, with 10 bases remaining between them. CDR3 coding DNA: TGTGCCAGCAGCTTAGTGCCAGGGAGCTACGAGCAGTACTTC. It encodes CASSLVPGSYEQYF.

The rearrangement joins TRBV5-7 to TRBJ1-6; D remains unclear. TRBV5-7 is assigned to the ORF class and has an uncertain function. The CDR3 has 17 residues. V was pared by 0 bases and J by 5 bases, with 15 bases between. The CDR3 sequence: CASSLALRNYDNSPLHF. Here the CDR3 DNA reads TGTGCCAGCAGCTTGGCCTTGAGGAATTACGATAATTCACCCCTCCACTTT.

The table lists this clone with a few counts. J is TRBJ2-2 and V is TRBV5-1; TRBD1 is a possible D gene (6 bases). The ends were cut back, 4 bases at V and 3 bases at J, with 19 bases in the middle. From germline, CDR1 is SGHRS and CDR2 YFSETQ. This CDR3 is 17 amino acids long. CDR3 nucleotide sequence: TGCGCCAGCAGCATGTACCAGAAACAGGGTTACACCGGGGAGCTGTTTTTT. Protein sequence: CASSMYQKQGYTGELFF.

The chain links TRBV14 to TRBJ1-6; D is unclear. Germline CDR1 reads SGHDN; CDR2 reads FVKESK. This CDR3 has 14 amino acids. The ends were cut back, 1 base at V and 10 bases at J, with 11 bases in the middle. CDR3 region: CASSQGHSISPLHF. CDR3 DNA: TGTGCCAGCAGCCAAGGTCATTCAATCTCACCCCTCCACTTT.

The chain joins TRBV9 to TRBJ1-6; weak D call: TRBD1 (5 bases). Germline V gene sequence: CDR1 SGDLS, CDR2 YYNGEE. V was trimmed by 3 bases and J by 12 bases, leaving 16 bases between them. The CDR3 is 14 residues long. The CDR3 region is CASSARTDGGPLHF. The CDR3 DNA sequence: TGTGCCAGCAGCGCGAGGACGGATGGGGGACCCCTCCACTTT.

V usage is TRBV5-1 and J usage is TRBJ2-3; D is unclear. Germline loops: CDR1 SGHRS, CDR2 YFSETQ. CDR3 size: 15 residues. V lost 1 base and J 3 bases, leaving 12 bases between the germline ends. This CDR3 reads CASSLTTSGTDTQYF. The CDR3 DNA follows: TGCGCCAGCAGCTTGACGACGTCTGGGACAGATACGCAGTATTTT.

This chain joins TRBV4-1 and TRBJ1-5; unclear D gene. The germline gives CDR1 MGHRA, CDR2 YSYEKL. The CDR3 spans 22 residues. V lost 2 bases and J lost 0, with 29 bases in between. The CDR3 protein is CASSQSAYPDDPSGYSNQPQHF. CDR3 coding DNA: TGCGCCAGCAGCCAAAGTGCATATCCGGACGACCCATCGGGATATAGCAATCAGCCCCAGCATTTT.

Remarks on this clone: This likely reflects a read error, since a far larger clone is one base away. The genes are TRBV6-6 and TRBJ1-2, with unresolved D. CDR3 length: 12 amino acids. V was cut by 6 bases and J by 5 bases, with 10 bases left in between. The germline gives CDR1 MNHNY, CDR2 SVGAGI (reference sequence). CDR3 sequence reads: CASSGEGYGYTF. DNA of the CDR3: TGTGCCAGCAGCGGTGAAGGGTATGGCTACACCTTC.

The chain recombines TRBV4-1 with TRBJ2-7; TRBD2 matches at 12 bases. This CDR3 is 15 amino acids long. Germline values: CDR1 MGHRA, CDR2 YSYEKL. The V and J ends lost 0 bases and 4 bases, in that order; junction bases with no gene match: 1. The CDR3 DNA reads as TGCGCCAGCAGCCAAGAACTAGCGGGAGGATACGAGCAGTACTTC. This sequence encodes CASSQELAGGYEQYF.

As DNA, the CDR3 is TGTGCCAGCCAAGCGGGCCAAGAGACCCAGTACTTC. Translating it yields CASQAGQETQYF. The rearrangement links TRBV28 to TRBJ2-5, with a weak D call TRBD2 (6 bases). The CDR3 is 12 amino acids. From germline, CDR1 is MDHEN and CDR2 SYDVKM. Trimming left V 8 bases short and J 1 base short, with 8 bases between.

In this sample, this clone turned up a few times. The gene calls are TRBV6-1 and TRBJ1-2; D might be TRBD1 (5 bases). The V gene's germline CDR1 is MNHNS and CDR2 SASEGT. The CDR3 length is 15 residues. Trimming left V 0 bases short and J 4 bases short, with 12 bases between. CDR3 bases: TGTGCCAGCAGTGAAGCGAATACAGGAAGCTATGGCTACACCTTC. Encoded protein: CASSEANTGSYGYTF.

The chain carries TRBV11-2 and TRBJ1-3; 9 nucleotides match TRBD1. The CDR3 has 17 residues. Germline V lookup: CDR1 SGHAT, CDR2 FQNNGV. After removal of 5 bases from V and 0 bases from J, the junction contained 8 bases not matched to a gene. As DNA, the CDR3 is TGTGCCAGCAGCATCTCATCGGACAGGGGCTCTGGAAACACCATATATTTT. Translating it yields CASSISSDRGSGNTIYF.

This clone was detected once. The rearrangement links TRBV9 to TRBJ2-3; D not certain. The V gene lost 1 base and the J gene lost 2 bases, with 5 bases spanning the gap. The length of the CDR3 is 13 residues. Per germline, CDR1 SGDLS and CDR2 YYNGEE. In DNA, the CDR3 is TGTGCCAGCAGCGTATTCCACACAGATACGCAGTATTTT. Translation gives CASSVFHTDTQYF.

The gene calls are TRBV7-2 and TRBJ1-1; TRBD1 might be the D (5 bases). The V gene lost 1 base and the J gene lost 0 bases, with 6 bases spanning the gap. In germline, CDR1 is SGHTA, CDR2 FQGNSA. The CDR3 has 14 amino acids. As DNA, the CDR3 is TGTGCCAGCAGCTTAGGACAGATGAACACTGAAGCTTTCTTT. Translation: CASSLGQMNTEAFF.

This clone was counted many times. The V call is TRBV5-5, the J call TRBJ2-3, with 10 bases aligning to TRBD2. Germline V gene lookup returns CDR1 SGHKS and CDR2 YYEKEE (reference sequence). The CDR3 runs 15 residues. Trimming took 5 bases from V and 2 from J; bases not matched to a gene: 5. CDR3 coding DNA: TGTGCCAGCAGTAAGACTAGCGGGTTCACAGATACGCAGTATTTT. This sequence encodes CASSKTSGFTDTQYF. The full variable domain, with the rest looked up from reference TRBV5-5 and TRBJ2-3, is DAGVTQSPTHLIKTRGQQVTLRCSPISGHKSVSWYQQVLGQGPQFIFQYYEKEERGRGNFPDRFSARQFPNYSSELNVNALLLGDSALYLCASSKTSGFTDTQYFGPGTRLTVL.

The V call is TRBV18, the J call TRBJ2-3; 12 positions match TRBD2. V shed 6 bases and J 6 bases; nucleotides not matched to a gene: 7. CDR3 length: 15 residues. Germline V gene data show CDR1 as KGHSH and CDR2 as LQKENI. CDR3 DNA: TGTGCCAGCTCCTCGACTAGCGGGAGATCGGATACGCAGTATTTT. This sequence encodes CASSSTSGRSDTQYF. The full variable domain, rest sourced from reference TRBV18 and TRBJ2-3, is NAGVMQNPRHLVRRRGQEARLRCSPMKGHSHVYWYRQLPEEGLKFMVYLQKENIIDESGMPKERFSAEFPKEGPSILRIQQVVRGDSAAYFCASSSTSGRSDTQYFGPGTRLTVL.

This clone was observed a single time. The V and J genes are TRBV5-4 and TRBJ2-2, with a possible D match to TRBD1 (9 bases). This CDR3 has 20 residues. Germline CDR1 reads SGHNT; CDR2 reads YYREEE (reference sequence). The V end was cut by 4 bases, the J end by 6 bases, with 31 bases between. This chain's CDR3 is CASSPGGDRVSAGAPGELFF. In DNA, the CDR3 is TGTGCCAGCAGCCCGGGGGGGGACAGGGTGTCAGCGGGAGCCCCCGGGGAGCTGTTTTTT.

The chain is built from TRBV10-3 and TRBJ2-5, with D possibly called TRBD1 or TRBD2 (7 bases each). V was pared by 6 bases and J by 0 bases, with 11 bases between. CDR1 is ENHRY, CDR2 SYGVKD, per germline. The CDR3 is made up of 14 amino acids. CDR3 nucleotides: TGTGCCATCAGAGCGGGGACAGACCAAGAGACCCAGTACTTC. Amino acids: CAIRAGTDQETQYF.